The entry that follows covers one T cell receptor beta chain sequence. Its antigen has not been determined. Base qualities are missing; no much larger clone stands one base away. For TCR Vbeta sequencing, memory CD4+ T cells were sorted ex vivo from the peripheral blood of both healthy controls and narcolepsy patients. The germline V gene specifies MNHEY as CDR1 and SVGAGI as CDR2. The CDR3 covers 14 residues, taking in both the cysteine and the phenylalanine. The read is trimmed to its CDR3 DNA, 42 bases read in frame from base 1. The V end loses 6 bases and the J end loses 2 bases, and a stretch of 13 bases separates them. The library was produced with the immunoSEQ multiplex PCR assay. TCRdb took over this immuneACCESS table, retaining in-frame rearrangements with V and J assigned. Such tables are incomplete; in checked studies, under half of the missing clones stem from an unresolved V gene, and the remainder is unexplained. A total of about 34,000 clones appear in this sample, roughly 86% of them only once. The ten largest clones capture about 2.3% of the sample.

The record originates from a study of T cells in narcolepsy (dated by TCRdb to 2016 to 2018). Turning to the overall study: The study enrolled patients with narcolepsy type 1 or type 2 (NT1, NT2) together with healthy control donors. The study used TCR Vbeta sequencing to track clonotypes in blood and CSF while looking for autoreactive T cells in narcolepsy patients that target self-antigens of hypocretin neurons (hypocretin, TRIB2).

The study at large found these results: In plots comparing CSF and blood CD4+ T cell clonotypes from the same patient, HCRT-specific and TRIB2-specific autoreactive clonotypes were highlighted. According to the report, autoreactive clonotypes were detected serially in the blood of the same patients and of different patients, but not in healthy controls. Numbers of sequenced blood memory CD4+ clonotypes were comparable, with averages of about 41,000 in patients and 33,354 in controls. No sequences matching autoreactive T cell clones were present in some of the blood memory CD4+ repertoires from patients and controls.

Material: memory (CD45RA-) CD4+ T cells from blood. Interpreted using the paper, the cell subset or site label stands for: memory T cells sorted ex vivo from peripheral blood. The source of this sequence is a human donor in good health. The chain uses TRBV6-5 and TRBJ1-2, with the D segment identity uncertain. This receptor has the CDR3 CASRVTAGNYGYTF. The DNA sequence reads TGTGCCAGCAGGGTGACCGCTGGAAACTATGGCTACACCTTC.